This T cell receptor (beta chain) is from a study of T cells in tuberculosis. Study information: CD1B tetramers identified T cells specific for mycobacterial lipid GMM.

Germline CDR1 and CDR2: SGHRS and YFSETQ. With 0 bases clipped from V and 2 bases from J, the junction kept 3 bases outside the gene matches. The CDR3 is 16 amino acids. Cells were sorted from thawed PBMC rested overnight and stained with GMM-loaded CD1B tetramer, viability dye and anti-CD3. CD1B tetramers were loaded with Rhodococcus equi-derived C32 glucose monomycolate. PBMC for tetramer sorting were first depleted of CD14-expressing monocytes. Tetramer-negative cells, approximately 100,000 per donor, were also sorted. Measured with immunoSEQ multiplex PCR; TCRdb has only the in-frame clones, and not every one. The sample shows some 90,000 clones, approximately 91% of them seen only once. In its sample, this clone was seen once.

This chain connects TRBV5-1 to TRBJ2-3; 10 nucleotides match TRBD1. This clonotype was obtained from an adult woman with latent tuberculosis. The sequenced material came from CD1b-GMM tetramer-negative cells sorted from PBMCs. The CDR3 sequence is CASSLGQGAPTDTQYF. CDR3 sequence (DNA): TGCGCCAGCAGCTTGGGACAGGGGGCCCCCACAGATACGCAGTATTTT. The whole variable domain, filled in from reference TRBV5-1 and TRBJ2-3, reads KAGVTQTPRYLIKTRGQQVTLSCSPISGHRSVSWYQQTPGQGLQFLFEYFSETQRNKGNFPGRFSGRQFSNSRSEMNVSTLELGDSALYLCASSLGQGAPTDTQYFGPGTRLTVL.